This TCR beta chain was obtained from a study of blood T cell repertoires in COVID-19. Germline V gene lookup returns CDR1 SEHNR and CDR2 FQNEAQ (reference sequence). The trim removed 5 bases at V and 5 bases at J, leaving 4 bases unmatched. CDR3 length: 13 residues. In the source study's methods: Scientists estimated how many nucleated cells there were by amplifying reference gene primers. TCRdb keeps only in-frame clones here, not all; method: immunoSEQ multiplex PCR. Clone size and the V and J calls come from that table; the DNA yielded D and trimming. The data contain approximately 170,000 clones, roughly nine tenths of them singletons.

This receptor was obtained from a man between 60 and 75 years old with active or convalescent COVID-19. The sample consisted of peripheral blood. The V gene is TRBV7-9, the J gene TRBJ1-2; 8 bases match TRBD1. The CDR3 nucleotides are TGTGCCAGCAGCCGGACAGGGAGTTATGGCTACACCTTC. Protein product: CASSRTGSYGYTF. Based on the CDR3 plus reference TRBV7-9 and TRBJ1-2, the full variable domain is DTGVSQNPRHKITKRGQNVTFRCDPISEHNRLYWYRQTLGQGPEFLTYFQNEAQLEKSRLLSDRFSAERPKGSFSTLEIQRTEQGDSAMYLCASSRTGSYGYTFGSGTRLTVV.